This entry lists 21 T cell receptor beta chains sequenced from one sample in a study of T cell changes during pregnancy in multiple sclerosis. Clones were read by immunoSEQ multiplex PCR, and TCRdb kept only the in-frame ones, dropping some. Seen here are under 40,000 clones, 85% to 90% observed once, and the top ten hold 0.55% to 0.7%. The source was CD4+ T cells from peripheral blood mononuclear cells, collected before pregnancy. These receptors came from a female donor with multiple sclerosis, enrolled in a pregnancy study.

This chain uses TRBV5-1 with TRBJ1-1; 7 nucleotides agree with TRBD1. With 7 bases clipped from V and 1 base from J, the junction kept 10 bases outside the gene matches. The germline V gene encodes CDR1 SGHRS and CDR2 YFSETQ. The CDR3 consists of 15 residues. In nucleotides, the CDR3 is TGCGCCAGCGAACCGACAGGGCAAGAGAACACTGAAGCTTTCTTT. Encoded protein: CASEPTGQENTEAFF. Filled out from reference TRBV5-1 and TRBJ1-1, the complete variable domain reads KAGVTQTPRYLIKTRGQQVTLSCSPISGHRSVSWYQQTPGQGLQFLFEYFSETQRNKGNFPGRFSGRQFSNSRSEMNVSTLELGDSALYLCASEPTGQENTEAFFGQGTRLTVV.

The chain employs TRBV19 and TRBJ1-2, with a tentative D call TRBD1 (5 bases). The CDR3 extends over 13 amino acids. Trimming took 6 bases from V and 8 from J, leaving 16 bases between them. Germline V gene lookup returns CDR1 LNHDA and CDR2 SQIVND (reference sequence). The chain's CDR3 is CASSLSSWGGYTF. The CDR3 DNA sequence: TGTGCCAGTAGCCTGAGTAGCTGGGGCGGCTACACCTTC.

The chain links TRBV6-5 to TRBJ2-5; the D is unclear. The CDR3 is 11 residues long. CDR1 and CDR2 from the germline V gene are MNHEY and SVGAGI. V lost 3 bases, J lost 5 bases, and 4 bases lay in between. CDR3 bases: TGTGCCAGCAGTTATTCGGAGACCCAGTACTTC. As protein: CASSYSETQYF.

To note about this clone: At one of its ends the junction is not consistent with the germline gene, which may arise from a read error. This rearrangement joins TRBV28 to TRBJ1-2; 7 nucleotides line up with TRBD1. This CDR3 spans 13 amino acids. From germline, CDR1 is MDHEN and CDR2 SYDVKM. The chain's CDR3 is CAGSLLGGHGHTF. The DNA of the CDR3 is TGTGCCGGCAGTTTGTTAGGGGGCCATGGCCACACCTTC.

The chain employs TRBV5-1 and TRBJ2-1, with a possible D match to TRBD2 (6 bases). This CDR3 is 14 amino acids long. The germline V gene has CDR1 SGHRS and CDR2 YFSETQ. V gave up 4 bases and J gave up 7 bases, with 15 bases separating them. The CDR3 coding sequence is TGCGCCAGCAGCCCTTCGGGCGGGAATAATGAGCAGTTCTTC. Translated: CASSPSGGNNEQFF.

The genes are TRBV25-1 and TRBJ2-5; the D gene is possibly TRBD1 (6 bases). The length of the CDR3 is 13 residues. CDR1 and CDR2 (germline): MGHDK, SYGVNS. Deletions cut 5 bases from V and 5 bases from J, with 12 bases between. The CDR3, as DNA: TGTGCCAGCAGTTCCCAGGGGACCGAGACCCAGTACTTC. This translates into CASSSQGTETQYF.

V gene TRBV7-8 combines with J gene TRBJ1-6; maybe TRBD1 (6 bases). The CDR3 consists of 17 residues. The V end was cut by 5 bases, the J end by 7 bases, with 21 bases between. Germline CDR1 reads SGHVS; CDR2 reads FQNEAQ. CDR3 nucleotides: TGTGCCAGCAGCCGGGGGGCGGGGGCACGATTAAATTCACCCCTCCACTTT. Translating it yields CASSRGAGARLNSPLHF.

The chain uses TRBV28 and TRBJ1-6; 7 positions match TRBD1. Trimming cost V 3 bases and J 0 bases; bases outside gene matches: 5. The CDR3 sequence is 17 residues long. CDR1 is MDHEN and CDR2 is SYDVKM in the germline V gene. The chain's CDR3 is CASSFLDRSSYNSPLHF. CDR3 DNA sequence: TGTGCCAGCAGTTTCCTGGACAGGAGCTCCTATAATTCACCCCTCCACTTT.

The chain carries TRBV27 and TRBJ1-4; TRBD1 is a possible D gene (6 bases). Deletions cut 5 bases from V and 10 bases from J, with 14 bases between. Germline V CDR1 and CDR2: MNHEY, SMNVEV (reference sequence). The length of the CDR3 is 13 residues. CDR3 sequence (DNA): TGTGCCAGCAGTCTCGGGACACCCGGAAAACTGTTTTTT. Amino acids: CASSLGTPGKLFF.

The chain carries TRBV10-1 and TRBJ2-7, with TRBD2 identical over 7 bases. The V gene's germline CDR1 is WNHNN and CDR2 SYGVQD (reference sequence). V lost 8 bases to trimming and J lost 3 bases; unmatched junction nucleotides: 16. CDR3 length equals 16 residues. CDR3 coding DNA: TGCGCCAGCGGGGGGGTGTCCCCTCGGAGTCTCTACGAGCAGTACTTC. Translating it yields CASGGVSPRSLYEQYF.

This clone was counted between two and nine times. J is TRBJ1-1 and V is TRBV30; tentative D call: TRBD1 (5 bases). Per germline, CDR1 GTSNPN and CDR2 SVGIG (reference sequence). Between the trimmed V and J ends, which lost 3 bases and 6 bases, there was a span of 11 bases. The length of the CDR3 is 12 residues. CDR3 residues: CAWSRRGAEAFF. The CDR3 DNA follows: TGTGCCTGGAGCCGGAGGGGAGCTGAAGCTTTCTTT.

The V and J genes are TRBV6-5 and TRBJ1-2, with D maybe TRBD1 (5 bases). The CDR3 contains 14 residues. The V and J ends lost 0 bases and 4 bases respectively, with 9 bases between them. Germline assignment: CDR1 MNHEY and CDR2 SVGAGI. The CDR3 spells CASSYSQGTYGYTF. Here the CDR3 DNA reads TGTGCCAGCAGTTACTCTCAGGGTACCTATGGCTACACCTTC.

The chain recombines TRBV9 with TRBJ2-5; D may be TRBD2 (5 bases). V was shortened by 0 bases and J by 11 bases, with 17 bases between the two germline ends. Germline-derived CDR1 and CDR2 are SGDLS and YYNGEE. This CDR3 region has 14 residues. The CDR3 reads CASSVVSGDGEQYF. The DNA for the CDR3 is TGTGCCAGCAGCGTAGTGTCCGGGGATGGGGAGCAGTACTTC.

The J gene is TRBJ2-7, the V gene TRBV19; 9 nucleotides match TRBD1. The junction had 3 bases not matched to a gene; V was cut back by 0 bases and J by 0 bases. The CDR3 is made up of 16 amino acids. Germline assignment: CDR1 LNHDA and CDR2 SQIVND (reference sequence). The CDR3 sequence: CASSIDGTGSSYEQYF. In nucleotides, the CDR3 is TGTGCCAGTAGTATAGATGGGACAGGGAGCTCCTACGAGCAGTACTTC.

Note on this clone: The same CDR3 can be traced to other DNA sequences in this sample. The chain carries TRBV2 and TRBJ1-2, with D possibly being TRBD1 (5 bases). Trimming took 2 bases from V and 4 from J, leaving 17 bases between them. The CDR3 is 16 residues long. Germline assignment: CDR1 SNHLY and CDR2 FYNNEI. In nucleotides, the CDR3 is TGTGCCAGCAGTGAATATCGCGGTCAGGGAGGCTATGGCTACACCTTC. This gives the protein CASSEYRGQGGYGYTF.

V gene TRBV2 combines with J gene TRBJ2-3; D uncertain. Trimming removed 5 bases at V and 0 bases at J, with 12 bases between. The germline V gene encodes CDR1 SNHLY and CDR2 FYNNEI. This CDR3 has 15 residues. The CDR3 DNA sequence: TGTGCCAGCAGTTACCAGGAATGGAGCACAGATACGCAGTATTTT. Its translation is CASSYQEWSTDTQYF.

V and J are TRBV18 and TRBJ2-1, with D possibly being TRBD2 (6 bases). V lost 3 bases, J lost 1 base, and 19 bases lay in between. The CDR3 consists of 18 residues. Germline CDR1 reads KGHSH; CDR2 reads LQKENI. In DNA, the CDR3 is TGTGCCAGCTCACCTCGTGCCGGGAGCACTTCTTCCTACAATGAGCAGTTCTTC. It is translated as CASSPRAGSTSSYNEQFF.

The genes are TRBV7-8 and TRBJ1-5; D not certain. The CDR3 has 13 amino acids. The germline CDR1 and CDR2 sequences are SGHVS and FQNEAQ. The germline V and J ends were trimmed by 5 bases and 7 bases, with 12 bases remaining between them. The CDR3 nucleotides read TGTGCCAGCAGCGTAGACCCTAGGCAGCCCCAGCATTTT. It encodes CASSVDPRQPQHF.

V and J are TRBV27 and TRBJ1-3; 9 positions match TRBD1. The CDR3 runs 15 residues. From germline, CDR1 is MNHEY and CDR2 SMNVEV (reference sequence). V trimming: 6 bases; J trimming: 2 bases; junction bases outside the gene matches: 5. CDR3 coding DNA: TGTGCCAGCAGAGCTACAGGGGGCCCTGGAAACACCATATATTTT. It codes for CASRATGGPGNTIYF.

DNA of the CDR3: TGTGCCAGCACCCTAAGAATGAACACTGAAGCTTTCTTT. It translates to CASTLRMNTEAFF. V usage is TRBV7-2 and J usage is TRBJ1-1, with unresolved D. CDR1 is SGHTA and CDR2 is FQGNSA in the germline V gene. The CDR3 extends over 13 amino acids. V lost 7 bases, J lost 0 bases, and 9 bases lay in between.

This sequence joins TRBV6-1 and TRBJ1-5; tentative D call: TRBD1 (5 bases). This CDR3 is 14 amino acids long. Germline V lookup: CDR1 MNHNS, CDR2 SASEGT. V was clipped by 11 bases and J by 4 bases, with 18 bases between them. This CDR3 reads CAGRGPLVNQPQHF. CDR3 coding DNA: TGTGCCGGAAGGGGTCCGCTCGTAAATCAGCCCCAGCATTTT.